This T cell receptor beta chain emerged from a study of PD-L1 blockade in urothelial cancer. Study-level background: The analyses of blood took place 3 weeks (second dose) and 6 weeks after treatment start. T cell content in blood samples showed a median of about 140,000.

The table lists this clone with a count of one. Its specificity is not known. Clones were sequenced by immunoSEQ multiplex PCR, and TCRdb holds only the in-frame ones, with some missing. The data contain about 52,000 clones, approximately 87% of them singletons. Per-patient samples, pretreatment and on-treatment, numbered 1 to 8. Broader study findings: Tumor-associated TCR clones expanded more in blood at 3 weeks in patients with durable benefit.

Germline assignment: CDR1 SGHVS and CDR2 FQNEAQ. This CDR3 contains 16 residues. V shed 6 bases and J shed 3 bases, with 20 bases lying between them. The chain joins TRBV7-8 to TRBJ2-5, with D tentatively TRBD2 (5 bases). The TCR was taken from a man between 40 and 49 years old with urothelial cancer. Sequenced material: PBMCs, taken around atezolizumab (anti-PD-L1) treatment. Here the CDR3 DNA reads TGTGCCAGCAGACCCGGTAGGGTCGGGGATAAAGAGACCCAGTACTTC. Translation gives CASRPGRVGDKETQYF.